One and the same sample provided the 26 T cell receptor beta chains below, sequenced in a study of CD4+ T cells in melanoma. The assay was immunoSEQ multiplex PCR, and TCRdb's table has in-frame clones only and misses some. Here the sample spans about 8,900 clones, 55% to 75% being singletons. The sequenced material came from cells from a culture (not recorded whether cultured in vitro). These receptors all stem from a human donor with melanoma.

The rearrangement joins TRBV7-2 to TRBJ1-5; no clear D gene. The CDR3 contains 14 residues. Germline lookup yields CDR1 SGHTA and CDR2 FQGNSA. V lost 1 base to trimming and J lost 1 base, with 5 bases between them. CDR3 loop: CASSLGPSNQPQHF. CDR3 bases: TGTGCCAGCAGCTTAGGTCCCAGCAATCAGCCCCAGCATTTT.

This clone was recorded once. V gene TRBV10-3 combines with J gene TRBJ1-1; 11 bases match TRBD1. The CDR3 consists of 15 residues. CDR1 and CDR2 from the germline V gene are ENHRY and SYGVKD. Losses at the gene ends were 6 bases for V and 1 base for J; bases not matched to a gene: 4. The CDR3 coding sequence is TGTGCCATCAGACCGGGACAGGGGGGGAACACTGAAGCTTTCTTT. Encoded protein: CAIRPGQGGNTEAFF.

The chain has TRBV6-5 and TRBJ2-5; 8 nucleotides line up with TRBD1. The CDR3 sequence is 14 residues long. The trim removed 2 bases at V and 5 bases at J, leaving 4 bases unmatched. Per the germline V gene, CDR1 is MNHEY and CDR2 is SVGAGI. The CDR3 loop reads CASSYMTGAETQYF. The CDR3 DNA follows: TGTGCCAGCAGTTACATGACAGGGGCGGAGACCCAGTACTTC.

The chain has TRBV11-2 and TRBJ2-3; D unclear. This CDR3 has 12 residues. Germline V gene data show CDR1 as SGHAT and CDR2 as FQNNGV. The V end lost 4 bases, the J end lost 6 bases, and 8 bases lay between the germline ends. The CDR3 DNA sequence: TGTGCCAGCAGCTCCTTTTGGGATACGCAGTATTTT. Translation gives CASSSFWDTQYF.

The chain carries TRBV7-9 and TRBJ2-3; TRBD1 or TRBD2 may be the D gene (5 bases each). The CDR3 is 13 residues long. The V gene lost 8 bases and the J gene lost 2 bases, with 11 bases spanning the gap. Germline CDR1 reads SEHNR; CDR2 reads FQNEAQ (reference sequence). The CDR3 is CASSVGTTDTQYF. The CDR3 DNA reads TGTGCCAGCTCGGTGGGGACCACAGATACGCAGTATTTT.

The genes are TRBV11-2 and TRBJ2-1; 11 bases fit TRBD2. The CDR3 is 15 residues long. J gave up 6 bases and V 5 bases, and 6 bases lay outside the gene matches. The germline V gene has CDR1 SGHAT and CDR2 FQNNGV. The CDR3 nucleotides read TGTGCCAGCAGCCAACTAGCGGGGGCGCCCAATGAGCAGTTCTTC. Its protein product is CASSQLAGAPNEQFF.

The chain combines TRBV6-6 with TRBJ1-3, with D tentatively TRBD1 (5 bases). V was cut by 11 bases and J by 0 bases, with 14 bases left in between. This CDR3 has 14 residues. From germline, CDR1 is MNHNY and CDR2 SVGAGI (reference sequence). Here the CDR3 DNA reads TGTGCCGGGGGGGACGGAAGCTCTGGAAACACCATATATTTT. Its translation: CAGGDGSSGNTIYF.

The chain joins TRBV29-1 to TRBJ2-5, with a tentative D call TRBD2 (7 bases). V was trimmed by 7 bases and J by 1 base, leaving 16 bases between them. Germline CDR1 SQVTM, CDR2 ANQGSEA. The CDR3 length is 14 residues. The CDR3, as DNA: TGCAGCGCCGGGGGCGGGGGAACCCAAGAGACCCAGTACTTC. This gives the protein CSAGGGGTQETQYF.

This chain joins TRBV6-1 and TRBJ2-1, with D possibly being TRBD1 (6 bases). V was shortened by 6 bases and J by 4 bases, with 16 bases between the two germline ends. Per germline, CDR1 MNHNS and CDR2 SASEGT. The CDR3 runs 15 residues. The CDR3: CASRQGPNEYNEQFF. For the CDR3, the DNA is TGTGCCAGCAGACAGGGACCTAACGAATACAATGAGCAGTTCTTC.

The table lists this clone with a count of one. The CDR3 coding sequence is TGTGCCAGTAGACCTAACCTAGGCACAGGGGGCAACACAGATACGCAGTATTTT. This gives the protein CASRPNLGTGGNTDTQYF. The chain combines TRBV19 with TRBJ2-3; 9 positions agree with TRBD1. Germline lookup yields CDR1 LNHDA and CDR2 SQIVND (reference sequence). The CDR3 is made up of 18 amino acids. The V segment lost 6 bases and the J segment 2 bases; nucleotides outside the gene matches: 15. Together with reference TRBV19 and TRBJ2-3, the CDR3 gives the full variable domain: DGGITQSPKYLFRKEGQNVTLSCEQNLNHDAMYWYRQDPGQGLRLIYYSQIVNDFQKGDIAEGYSVSREKKESFPLTVTSAQKNPTAFYLCASRPNLGTGGNTDTQYFGPGTRLTVL.

This clone has a single count. V gene TRBV5-4 combines with J gene TRBJ1-2, with D unresolved. The CDR3 loop spans 15 amino acids. Trimming left V 1 base short and J 5 bases short, with 15 bases between. Germline CDR1 reads SGHNT; CDR2 reads YYREEE (reference sequence). For the CDR3, the DNA is TGTGCCAGCAGCTTGTTCTCTGCCGGAGGATATGGCTACACCTTC. This codes for CASSLFSAGGYGYTF.

The chain links TRBV19 to TRBJ2-7; D not resolved. The CDR3 runs to 16 residues. V shed 3 bases and J shed 5 bases, with 20 bases lying between them. Per germline, CDR1 LNHDA and CDR2 SQIVND (reference sequence). Here the CDR3 reads CASSMARQAARHEQYF. As DNA, the CDR3 is TGTGCCAGTAGTATGGCCCGGCAGGCCGCGAGGCACGAGCAGTACTTC.

In this sample, this clone is large. The chain has TRBV5-6 and TRBJ1-1; D gene uncertain. This CDR3 has 13 amino acids. The V end lost 3 bases, the J end lost 3 bases, and 9 bases lay between the germline ends. Germline CDR1 is SGHDT and CDR2 is YYEEEE. CDR3 sequence (DNA): TGTGCCAGCAGCTCGGACGATTACACTGAAGCTTTCTTT. Translation: CASSSDDYTEAFF.

The chain links TRBV5-8 to TRBJ2-3; TRBD2 is a possible D gene (5 bases). This CDR3 is built from 15 residues. From germline, CDR1 is SGHTS and CDR2 YDEGEE. The V end was cut by 0 bases, the J end by 5 bases, with 13 bases between. In DNA, the CDR3 is TGTGCCAGCAGCTTGGAGTATATTAGCGTAGATACGCAGTATTTT. Encoded protein: CASSLEYISVDTQYF.

The chain uses TRBV9 and TRBJ2-1, with 10 bases identical to TRBD2. V shed 0 bases and J 13 bases; nucleotides not matched to a gene: 7. This CDR3 region has 14 residues. The germline V gene has CDR1 SGDLS and CDR2 YYNGEE. CDR3 sequence: CASSVVSLAGDQFF. For the CDR3, the DNA is TGTGCCAGCAGCGTAGTCTCCCTAGCGGGGGATCAGTTCTTC.

The chain recombines TRBV29-1 with TRBJ1-2, with D hard to call. This CDR3 comprises 8 residues. Trimming removed 5 bases from V and 6 bases from J, with 1 base in between. Per the germline V gene, CDR1 is SQVTM and CDR2 is ANQGSEA. In nucleotides, the CDR3 is TGCAGCGTTAATGGCTACACCTTC. Protein: CSVNGYTF. The full variable domain, completed using reference TRBV29-1 and TRBJ1-2, is SAVISQKPSRDICQRGTSLTIQCQVDSQVTMMFWYRQQPGQSLTLIATANQGSEATYESGFVIDKFPISRPNLTFSTLTVSNMSPEDSSIYLCSVNGYTFGSGTRLTVV.

The chain joins TRBV10-2 to TRBJ1-1; weak D call: TRBD1 (5 bases). The CDR3 length is 13 residues. Germline loops: CDR1 WSHSY, CDR2 SAAADI. V gave up 3 bases and J gave up 4 bases, with 9 bases separating them. CDR3 coding DNA: TGCGCCAGCAGTGAAAACGGGGGCACTGAAGCTTTCTTT. It translates to CASSENGGTEAFF.

The chain has TRBV5-5 and TRBJ1-2, with 7 bases that match TRBD1. Trimming took 4 bases from V and 8 from J; bases not matched to a gene: 11. In germline, CDR1 is SGHKS, CDR2 YYEKEE (reference sequence). This CDR3 is built from 14 residues. The CDR3 sequence: CASSGQQGLGGYTF. The CDR3 coding sequence is TGTGCCAGCAGCGGGCAACAGGGGTTGGGGGGCTACACCTTC.

The V and J genes are TRBV6-1 and TRBJ1-6; D call uncertain. V was cut by 6 bases and J by 8 bases, with 14 bases left in between. The length of the CDR3 is 14 residues. Germline-derived CDR1 and CDR2 are MNHNS and SASEGT. The CDR3 protein is CASRRDGMDSPLHF. The CDR3 nucleotides are TGTGCCAGCAGGAGGGATGGGATGGATTCACCCCTCCACTTT.

The V and J genes are TRBV10-2 and TRBJ1-1; D is possibly TRBD1 (5 bases). The V gene lost 3 bases and the J gene lost 8 bases, with 13 bases spanning the gap. Germline V gives CDR1 WSHSY, CDR2 SAAADI. The CDR3 sequence is 13 residues long. CDR3 protein: CASSDFRDREAFF. The CDR3 DNA is TGCGCCAGCAGTGATTTCCGTGACAGAGAAGCTTTCTTT.

The chain combines TRBV19 with TRBJ1-1; 8 nucleotides agree with TRBD1. Germline V gene sequence: CDR1 LNHDA, CDR2 SQIVND (reference sequence). This CDR3 comprises 16 residues. V dropped 6 bases and J dropped 0; count of bases not matched to a gene: 9. The CDR3 protein is CASSQGTGKMNTEAFF. In DNA form, the CDR3 reads TGTGCCAGTAGCCAGGGGACAGGTAAAATGAACACTGAAGCTTTCTTT.

This clone has more than one count but fewer than ten. V usage is TRBV6-5 and J usage is TRBJ1-2; D may be TRBD1 (5 bases). The CDR3 is 12 amino acids. Trimming pared 6 bases from V and 6 bases from J, leaving 11 bases between. Germline CDR1 and CDR2: MNHEY and SVGAGI. In DNA, the CDR3 is TGTGCCAGCAGCCGGGACCTGGATGGCTACACCTTC. This sequence encodes CASSRDLDGYTF.

The genes are TRBV6-1 and TRBJ1-5; no clear D gene. The CDR3 sequence is 15 residues long. V lost 3 bases and J 5 bases, leaving 14 bases between the germline ends. CDR1 and CDR2 (germline): MNHNS, SASEGT. This chain's CDR3 is CASSDFGGFDQPQHF. In nucleotides, the CDR3 is TGTGCCAGCAGTGATTTTGGAGGATTCGATCAGCCCCAGCATTTT.

J is TRBJ2-1 and V is TRBV7-6; 15 positions agree with TRBD2. The CDR3 sequence is 18 residues long. Germline loops: CDR1 SGHVS, CDR2 FNYEAQ. With V trimmed by 3 bases and J by 0 bases, 3 bases remained unmatched. The chain's CDR3 is CASSFGLAGGLSYNEQFF. CDR3 sequence (DNA): TGTGCCAGCAGCTTTGGACTAGCGGGGGGGCTCTCCTACAATGAGCAGTTCTTC.

The gene calls are TRBV7-8 and TRBJ1-4; D perhaps matches TRBD1 (6 bases). The CDR3 sequence is 19 residues long. Germline loops: CDR1 SGHVS, CDR2 FQNEAQ. The V gene lost 2 bases and the J gene lost 1 base, with 20 bases spanning the gap. CDR3 nucleotides: TGTGCCAGCAGCTTATATCCCGGGGGGCTTCGGGTAACTAATGAAAAACTGTTTTTT. It yields the protein CASSLYPGGLRVTNEKLFF.

The chain couples TRBV5-1 to TRBJ1-5, with unresolved D. There are 13 residues in the CDR3. CDR1 is SGHRS, CDR2 YFSETQ, per germline. V lost 2 bases to trimming and J lost 4 bases, with 7 bases between them. The CDR3 sequence is CASSFGVNQPQHF. The CDR3 DNA reads TGCGCCAGCAGCTTCGGGGTAAATCAGCCCCAGCATTTT.